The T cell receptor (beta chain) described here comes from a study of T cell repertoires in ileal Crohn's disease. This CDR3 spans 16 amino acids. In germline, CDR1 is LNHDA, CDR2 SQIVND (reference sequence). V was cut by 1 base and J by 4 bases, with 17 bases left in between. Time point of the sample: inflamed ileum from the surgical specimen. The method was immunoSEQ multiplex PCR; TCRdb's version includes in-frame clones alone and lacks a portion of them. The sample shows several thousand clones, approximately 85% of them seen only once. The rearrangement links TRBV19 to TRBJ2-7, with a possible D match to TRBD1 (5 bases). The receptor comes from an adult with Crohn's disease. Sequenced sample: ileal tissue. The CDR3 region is CASSIAPGPRPYEQYF. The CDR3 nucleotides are TGTGCCAGTAGTATAGCGCCAGGGCCGAGGCCATACGAGCAGTACTTC.